The 17 T cell receptor beta chains given below trace back to one sample, sequenced in a study of Graves' ophthalmopathy and Graves' hyperthyroidism. TCR beta CDR3 regions were amplified from RNA transcripts. HTBI-primed RT-PCR formed the first round, and a multiplex PCR formed the second. TCRdb processed the multiplex PCR reads anew with MiXCR; each CDR3 protein has one entry. The data contain around 660,000 distinct CDR3 sequences, more than 40% of them seen just once; the ten biggest clones take up over 2.5%. Sequenced input: peripheral blood. The receptors come from an adult man with Graves' ophthalmopathy.

The rearrangement links TRBV7-9 to TRBJ1-3; D perhaps matches TRBD1 (5 bases). The V gene lost 3 bases and the J gene lost 0 bases, with 12 bases spanning the gap. The CDR3 is 16 residues long. Per germline, CDR1 SEHNR and CDR2 FQNEAQ (reference sequence). CDR3 coding DNA: TGTGCCAGCAGCTTCACAGGCGCTAGCTCTGGAAACACCATATATTTT. Amino acids: CASSFTGASSGNTIYF.

In its sample, this clonotype was seen many times. The chain carries TRBV6-6 and TRBJ2-7; D remains ambiguous. The CDR3 covers 14 residues. Trimming cost V 10 bases and J 0 bases, with 16 bases left between them. From germline, CDR1 is MNHNY and CDR2 SVGAGI (reference sequence). The CDR3 bases are TGTGCCACCGCCCCGAGGACGAGCTCCTACGAGCAGTACTTC. Its protein product is CATAPRTSSYEQYF.

The CDR3 loop reads CASSLAGQHRYGYTF. The CDR3 region has the DNA TGTGCCAGCAGCTTAGCGGGACAGCACCGCTATGGCTACACCTTC. The chain joins TRBV7-9 to TRBJ1-2; 7 bases align to TRBD1. V lost 0 bases to trimming and J lost 4 bases; unmatched junction nucleotides: 5. This CDR3 is built from 15 residues. Germline CDR1 reads SEHNR; CDR2 reads FQNEAQ (reference sequence).

The CDR3 loop is CSVGQGIRNTEAFF. The CDR3 DNA reads TGCAGCGTTGGACAGGGGATTCGGAACACTGAAGCTTTCTTT. The rearrangement joins TRBV29-1 to TRBJ1-1, with 8 bases that match TRBD1. This CDR3 region has 14 residues. Germline V lookup: CDR1 SQVTM, CDR2 ANQGSEA. V lost 4 bases and J lost 1; bases outside the gene matches: 5.

This clonotype was recorded many times. This chain links TRBV12-3 or TRBV12-4 with TRBJ1-4, with D possibly being TRBD1 (5 bases). With 4 bases removed from V and 8 bases from J, the gap between germline ends came to 8 bases. The CDR3 runs 12 residues. The CDR3 is CASSSGVEKLFF. CDR3 DNA: TGTGCCAGCAGTTCGGGGGTAGAAAAACTGTTTTTT.

In its sample, this clonotype was seen a few times. This could be a read error, since a much larger clone is one nucleotide away. The gene calls are TRBV19 and TRBJ2-2; TRBD1 agrees at 7 bases. The germline gives CDR1 LNHDA, CDR2 SQIVND (reference sequence). V was clipped by 5 bases and J by 5 bases; unmatched bases: 5. CDR3 length: 14 residues. CDR3 protein: CASSVTGCTGELFF. In DNA, the CDR3 is TGTGCCAGTAGTGTGACAGGGTGTACCGGGGAGCTGTTTTTT.

This clonotype came up once. This may be a read error, as it is one base from a much larger clone. The chain combines TRBV2 with TRBJ2-5; D not resolved. Per the germline V gene, CDR1 is SNHLY and CDR2 is FYNNEI. The CDR3 spans 15 residues. CDR3 protein: CASRSTNGYQETQDF. DNA of the CDR3: TGTGCCAGCAGGTCTACCAACGGGTACCAAGAGACCCAGGACTTC. Complete variable domain (other parts from reference TRBV2 and TRBJ2-5): EPEVTQTPSHQVTQMGQEVILRCVPISNHLYFYWYRQILGQKVEFLVSFYNNEISEKSEIFDDQFSVERPDGSNFTLKIRSTKLEDSAMYFCASRSTNGYQETQDFGPGTRLLVL.

V is TRBV7-9 and J is TRBJ2-2; TRBD1 or TRBD2 may be the D gene (6 bases each). CDR1 is SEHNR, CDR2 FQNEAQ, per germline (reference sequence). There are 15 residues in the CDR3. Trimming took 5 bases from V and 0 from J, leaving 10 bases between them. The CDR3 nucleotides read TGTGCCAGCAGCCGGGGGCACACGAACACCGGGGAGCTGTTTTTT. Protein: CASSRGHTNTGELFF.

This clonotype was detected ten times or more. The chain couples TRBV5-6 to TRBJ1-2; 7 bases agree with TRBD1. The CDR3 has 15 residues. V shed 3 bases and J 0 bases; nucleotides not matched to a gene: 5. Germline CDR1 is SGHDT and CDR2 is YYEEEE. The CDR3, as DNA: TGTGCCAGCAGCTGGGGACAGCCTGCTAACTATGGCTACACCTTC. The encoded protein is CASSWGQPANYGYTF.

The genes are TRBV7-2 and TRBJ1-1; no reliable D call. The CDR3 has 14 amino acids. V dropped 4 bases and J dropped 2 bases, with 11 bases sitting between them. Germline-derived CDR1 and CDR2 are SGHTA and FQGNSA. Written as DNA, the CDR3 is TGTGCCAGCAGCTCCCTAAGGGTTAACACTGAAGCTTTCTTT. Its translation: CASSSLRVNTEAFF.

In this sample, this clonotype turned up many times. The rearrangement uses TRBV25-1 and TRBJ1-2; D remains unclear. The CDR3 covers 13 residues. The V gene's germline CDR1 is MGHDK and CDR2 SYGVNS. The V end was cut by 1 base, the J end by 4 bases, with 7 bases between. CDR3 sequence reads: CASSEFEGYGYTF. CDR3 DNA sequence: TGTGCCAGCAGTGAATTCGAAGGCTATGGCTACACCTTC.

The table lists this clonotype with many counts. The chain has TRBV5-1 and TRBJ1-1; TRBD1 might be the D (6 bases). Deletions cut 5 bases from V and 1 base from J, with 12 bases between. CDR3 length: 14 amino acids. Germline CDR1 and CDR2: SGHRS and YFSETQ. CDR3 coding DNA: TGCGCCAGCAGGTCAGGACAGACGAACACTGAAGCTTTCTTT. This gives the protein CASRSGQTNTEAFF.

At least ten counts were recorded for this clonotype. This chain links TRBV7-2 with TRBJ1-1, with 7 bases lining up with TRBD1. The CDR3 spans 16 residues. In germline, CDR1 is SGHTA, CDR2 FQGNSA. V lost 5 bases and J lost 1; bases outside the gene matches: 10. CDR3 sequence: CASSPKIGDRNTEAFF. CDR3 in DNA: TGTGCCAGCAGCCCAAAGATAGGGGACAGGAACACTGAAGCTTTCTTT.

V gene TRBV10-3 combines with J gene TRBJ2-7; no clear D. Deletions cut 10 bases from V and 5 bases from J, with 21 bases between. Germline V gene lookup returns CDR1 ENHRY and CDR2 SYGVKD. The CDR3 length is 14 residues. The CDR3 sequence is CATSESAEQHEQYF. CDR3 nucleotide sequence: TGTGCCACCAGCGAGTCCGCGGAACAGCACGAGCAGTACTTC.

The chain employs TRBV24-1 and TRBJ1-1; D is perhaps TRBD1 (6 bases). The V gene's germline CDR1 is KGHDR and CDR2 SFDVKD. The CDR3 is 15 amino acids. V was pared by 7 bases and J by 4 bases, with 18 bases between. The DNA for the CDR3 is TGTGCCACCAGCAGCCTAGGGGGTCTAGGCACTGAAGCTTTCTTT. Amino acid sequence: CATSSLGGLGTEAFF.

Only a few counts were recorded for this clonotype. V is TRBV12-3 or TRBV12-4 and J is TRBJ2-7; 7 bases agree with TRBD2. The V and J ends lost 2 bases and 5 bases, in that order; junction bases with no gene match: 3. This CDR3 is 13 amino acids long. CDR3: CASSLLAADEQYF. In nucleotides, the CDR3 is TGTGCCAGCAGTTTACTAGCGGCGGACGAGCAGTACTTC.

This chain uses TRBV20-1 with TRBJ2-7, with D possibly TRBD1 on 6 matching bases. Germline CDR1 DFQATT, CDR2 SNEGSKA (reference sequence). Deletions cut 1 base from V and 6 bases from J, with 16 bases between. The CDR3 is made up of 14 amino acids. The CDR3 DNA sequence: TGCAGTGCTAGAGCCCCGGACAGCCTTTTCGAGCAGTACTTC. Its protein product is CSARAPDSLFEQYF.